The present TCR beta chain was sequenced within a study of Tregs in tolerant kidney transplant recipients. Assay: immunoSEQ multiplex PCR; the TCRdb copy retains only in-frame clones and omits some. This repertoire shows roughly 66,000 clones, 80% to 95% found once; its top ten account for 10% to 11%. With 7 bases removed from V and 4 bases from J, the gap between germline ends came to 10 bases. The CDR3 sequence is 11 residues long. CDR1 is DFQATT and CDR2 is SNEGSKA in the germline V gene (reference sequence). This TCR came from a human donor who received a combined kidney and bone marrow transplant. The V and J genes are TRBV20-1 and TRBJ2-5; D possibly corresponds to TRBD1 (6 bases). This material consisted of CD8+ T cells from blood, taken before the transplant. The CDR3 sequence: CSVQGPETQYF. The CDR3 DNA reads TGCAGTGTACAGGGTCCAGAGACCCAGTACTTC.